These 25 T cell receptor beta chains share one sample of origin, sequenced in a study of T-cell reconstitution after alpha-beta-depleted transplantation in children. Construction of the TCRbeta library involved unique molecular identifiers. A single record per CDR3 protein comes from TCRdb applying MiXCR to the PCR reads. Found here are 6,400 or so distinct CDR3 sequences, 16% of them singletons; the top ten hold more than 14%. The starting material was PBMCs, obtained before TCRalphabeta/CD19-depleted stem cell transplant. These receptor sequences come from a boy younger than 10 with acute lymphoblastic leukemia, due to receive a stem cell transplant.

This clonotype is medium-sized. The chain is built from TRBV25-1 and TRBJ2-2, with D possibly being TRBD1 (6 bases). V was pared by 1 base and J by 3 bases, with 9 bases between. Per the germline V gene, CDR1 is MGHDK and CDR2 is SYGVNS. CDR3 length: 15 amino acids. Here the CDR3 DNA reads TGTGCCAGCAGTGAATCACACAGGGACACCGGGGAGCTGTTTTTT. Its translation is CASSESHRDTGELFF.

This clonotype is categorized as medium-sized. The gene calls are TRBV12-3 or TRBV12-4 and TRBJ2-5, with D unresolved. This CDR3 region has 11 residues. V gave up 6 bases and J gave up 10 bases, with 12 bases separating them. CDR3 DNA sequence: TGTGCCAGCAGCCTTAACCAAAACCAGTACTTC. It encodes CASSLNQNQYF.

In this sample, this clonotype turned up many times. This sequence joins TRBV5-5 and TRBJ2-1, with 7 bases that match TRBD1. The CDR3 has 16 residues. V shed 2 bases and J 4 bases; nucleotides not matched to a gene: 9. The germline gives CDR1 SGHKS, CDR2 YYEKEE (reference sequence). The CDR3 is CASSFTPPGQYNEQFF. The CDR3 region has the DNA TGTGCCAGCAGCTTCACCCCCCCGGGACAGTACAATGAGCAGTTCTTC.

This clonotype is medium-sized in the sample. The V and J genes are TRBV7-2 and TRBJ1-2; no clear D gene. CDR1 is SGHTA, CDR2 FQGNSA, per germline. This CDR3 comprises 13 residues. The ends were cut back, 4 bases at V and 2 bases at J, with 8 bases in the middle. Here the CDR3 reads CASSSRWNYGYTF. The DNA for the CDR3 is TGTGCCAGCAGCTCAAGATGGAACTATGGCTACACCTTC.

The rearrangement joins TRBV29-1 to TRBJ2-7; 8 positions match TRBD2. Losses at the gene ends were 2 bases for V and 2 bases for J; bases not matched to a gene: 2. The CDR3 extends over 13 amino acids. Germline lookup yields CDR1 SQVTM and CDR2 ANQGSEA. In DNA, the CDR3 is TGCAGCGTTGAAACTAGCGGTACCTACGAGCAGTACTTC. Its protein product is CSVETSGTYEQYF.

Within the sample, this clonotype is medium-sized. The rearrangement uses TRBV10-3 and TRBJ2-1; the match to TRBD2 covers 14 bases. V dropped 6 bases and J dropped 8; count of bases not matched to a gene: 6. The CDR3 is 15 residues long. Germline-derived CDR1 and CDR2 are ENHRY and SYGVKD. Written as DNA, the CDR3 is TGTGCCATCAGGCGACTAGCGGGGGGGCGGGATGAGCAGTTCTTC. Protein product: CAIRRLAGGRDEQFF.

This clonotype is categorized as medium-sized (0.01 to 0.1%). The chain recombines TRBV6-2 or TRBV6-3 with TRBJ1-1, with D perhaps matching TRBD1 (6 bases). Germline lookup yields CDR1 MNHEY and CDR2 SVGEGT. V was shortened by 6 bases and J by 4 bases, with 15 bases between the two germline ends. The CDR3 is 14 amino acids. Written as DNA, the CDR3 is TGTGCCAGCAGCTACGGCGGGGGGCTCACTGAAGCTTTCTTT. Its protein product is CASSYGGGLTEAFF.

By share of the sample, this clonotype is medium-sized (0.01 to 0.1%). The chain joins TRBV7-9 to TRBJ2-2; D is tentatively TRBD1 or TRBD2 (6 bases each). This CDR3 has 13 amino acids. Germline V gene data show CDR1 as SEHNR and CDR2 as FQNEAQ (reference sequence). V was shortened by 4 bases and J by 11 bases, with 14 bases between the two germline ends. The CDR3 bases are TGTGCCAGCAGCTCGACAGGACTACACGAGCTGTTTTTT. Its protein product is CASSSTGLHELFF.

In its sample, this clonotype is medium-sized. V usage is TRBV5-1 and J usage is TRBJ1-6; D might be TRBD1 (6 bases). Per germline, CDR1 SGHRS and CDR2 YFSETQ. Trimming stripped 3 bases from V and 10 bases from J, with 17 bases between. The CDR3 spans 15 residues. CDR3 nucleotide sequence: TGCGCCAGCAGCTCCTCCGGAGGGGGGAACTCACCCCTCCACTTT. Its translation: CASSSSGGGNSPLHF.

This clonotype has a count of ten or more. This sequence joins TRBV7-2 and TRBJ2-3; 10 bases are a match to TRBD2. This CDR3 has 16 amino acids. The germline V gene has CDR1 SGHTA and CDR2 FQGNSA. The V and J ends lost 5 bases and 0 bases, in that order; junction bases with no gene match: 5. CDR3 nucleotide sequence: TGTGCCAGCAGCGTTAGCGGGGGGCCGAGCACAGATACGCAGTATTTT. This encodes CASSVSGGPSTDTQYF.

By frequency in the sample, this clonotype is medium-sized (0.01 to 0.1%). This chain links TRBV2 with TRBJ2-1; D is unresolved. The CDR3 has 14 residues. Trimming took off 2 bases at V and 8 bases at J, with 13 bases between the two ends. Per the germline V gene, CDR1 is SNHLY and CDR2 is FYNNEI. The CDR3 DNA reads as TGTGCCAGCAGTGAAATCCAAGAGTTGGATGAGCAGTTCTTC. It encodes CASSEIQELDEQFF.

This clonotype was seen only once. The chain links TRBV12-3 or TRBV12-4 to TRBJ2-2; D call uncertain. Trimming took 10 bases from V and 9 from J, leaving 15 bases between them. The CDR3 length is 12 residues. CDR3 bases: TGTGCCACAGGTCCCAAAGGCAGGGAGCTGTTTTTT. Translated, it gives CATGPKGRELFF.

This clonotype counts as medium-sized. V gene TRBV20-1 combines with J gene TRBJ1-1; D call uncertain. This CDR3 spans 17 amino acids. Germline V CDR1 and CDR2: DFQATT, SNEGSKA (reference sequence). V dropped 0 bases and J dropped 4 bases, with 21 bases sitting between them. Here the CDR3 DNA reads TGCAGTGCTAGAGATCAGTCGGTACGGCCACGGGGCACTGAAGCTTTCTTT. This gives the protein CSARDQSVRPRGTEAFF.

The chain employs TRBV29-1 and TRBJ2-3; TRBD2 matches 12 bases. Trimming cost V 7 bases and J 2 bases; bases outside gene matches: 7. Germline CDR1 SQVTM, CDR2 ANQGSEA. This CDR3 spans 15 amino acids. CDR3 protein: CSATSGGTTTDTQYF. CDR3 sequence (DNA): TGCAGCGCTACTAGCGGGGGGACTACCACAGATACGCAGTATTTT.

V usage is TRBV30 and J usage is TRBJ1-5; D may be TRBD1 (5 bases). V lost 2 bases, J lost 4 bases, and 9 bases lay in between. CDR1 and CDR2 (germline): GTSNPN, SVGIG (reference sequence). The CDR3 extends over 13 amino acids. This CDR3 is CAWSPGGNQPQHF. CDR3 bases: TGTGCCTGGAGTCCGGGGGGAAATCAGCCCCAGCATTTT.

By share of the sample, this clonotype is medium-sized. The chain joins TRBV7-8 to TRBJ2-1, with 8 bases identical to TRBD2. From germline, CDR1 is SGHVS and CDR2 FQNEAQ. The CDR3 is 16 amino acids. The junction had 5 bases not matched to a gene; V was cut back by 4 bases and J by 0 bases. CDR3 coding DNA: TGTGCCAGCAGCTCGAAGCGGGGGAGCTCCTACAATGAGCAGTTCTTC. Encoded protein: CASSSKRGSSYNEQFF.

Many counts were recorded for this clonotype. The rearrangement links TRBV20-1 to TRBJ2-5, with 7 positions matching TRBD2. The V segment lost 0 bases and the J segment 4 bases; nucleotides outside the gene matches: 14. CDR3 size: 17 residues. Per the germline V gene, CDR1 is DFQATT and CDR2 is SNEGSKA (reference sequence). CDR3 nucleotides: TGCAGTGCTAGAGATGGGGAGGGGCAGGGACGGCGAGAGACCCAGTACTTC. It translates to CSARDGEGQGRRETQYF.

This clonotype is labeled as large. The chain is built from TRBV20-1 and TRBJ2-2; D unresolved. V was pared by 1 base and J by 3 bases, with 12 bases between. CDR1 is DFQATT, CDR2 SNEGSKA, per germline (reference sequence). The CDR3 has 15 residues. DNA of the CDR3: TGCAGTGCTAGAGCGAGCAATCTGGACACCGGGGAGCTGTTTTTT. This sequence encodes CSARASNLDTGELFF.

This clonotype is deemed medium-sized (0.01 to 0.1%). The chain joins TRBV7-9 to TRBJ2-3; D ambiguous. The V end lost 5 bases, the J end lost 3 bases, and 6 bases lay between the germline ends. From germline, CDR1 is SEHNR and CDR2 FQNEAQ (reference sequence). The CDR3 spans 12 residues. The CDR3 region has the DNA TGTGCCAGCAGCCCCGAGACAGATACGCAGTATTTT. This sequence encodes CASSPETDTQYF.

Relative to its sample, this clonotype is medium-sized (0.01 to 0.1%). The chain's CDR3 is CASSPRGGGAYNEQFF. The CDR3 bases are TGTGCCAGCAGTCCCCGGGGTGGCGGGGCTTACAATGAGCAGTTCTTC. The chain joins TRBV12-3 or TRBV12-4 to TRBJ2-1; tentatively, D is TRBD2 (6 bases). CDR3 length: 16 residues. V shed 5 bases and J shed 4 bases, with 18 bases lying between them.

By share, this clonotype ranks as medium-sized. In DNA, the CDR3 is TGTGCCAGCAGTTCCCGGGCCTCCGGGGAGCTGTTTTTT. Its translation is CASSSRASGELFF. The chain combines TRBV12-3 or TRBV12-4 with TRBJ2-2; D remains ambiguous. Trimming took off 4 bases at V and 6 bases at J, with 9 bases between the two ends. The CDR3 extends over 13 amino acids.

There are many counts of this clonotype. The chain uses TRBV12-3 or TRBV12-4 and TRBJ2-3; 9 bases are shared with TRBD2. This CDR3 is built from 16 residues. V was pared by 1 base and J by 2 bases, with 4 bases of the junction left unmatched. The CDR3 sequence is CASSLVSGGATDTQYF. CDR3 sequence (DNA): TGTGCCAGCAGTTTAGTTAGCGGGGGAGCCACAGATACGCAGTATTTT.

By sample share, this clonotype is medium-sized. The V call is TRBV12-3 or TRBV12-4, the J call TRBJ1-5; no clear D. CDR3 length equals 11 residues. Trimming took off 5 bases at V and 16 bases at J, with 15 bases between the two ends. The CDR3 region is CASSLGRVHHF. CDR3 coding DNA: TGTGCCAGCAGTCTCGGCCGGGTCCATCATTTT.

The CDR3 region is CSVVDTFYEQYF. CDR3 coding DNA: TGCAGCGTTGTGGACACTTTCTACGAGCAGTACTTC. The chain combines TRBV29-1 with TRBJ2-7, with D perhaps matching TRBD1 (5 bases). Germline CDR1 SQVTM, CDR2 ANQGSEA. The CDR3 spans 12 residues. The ends were cut back, 4 bases at V and 3 bases at J, with 10 bases in the middle.

This clonotype rates as medium-sized. The chain recombines TRBV7-8 with TRBJ1-1; D unclear. V lost 3 bases to trimming and J lost 0 bases, with 5 bases between them. The germline V gene encodes CDR1 SGHVS and CDR2 FQNEAQ. The CDR3 contains 13 residues. CDR3: CASSFGMNTEAFF. For the CDR3, the DNA is TGTGCCAGCAGCTTTGGAATGAACACTGAAGCTTTCTTT.